This T cell receptor beta chain was captured by sequencing in a study of T cell repertoires in cytomegalovirus infection. On the study more broadly: An indication of both CMV infection and matching HLA type came from public TCR beta signatures.

Deletions cut 3 bases from V and 6 bases from J, with 5 bases between. Germline CDR1 reads SEHNR; CDR2 reads FQNEAQ (reference sequence). CDR3 length equals 11 residues. Whole-study results and caveats: Summed frequency of shared TCR beta families picked out CMV carriers who also had the relevant HLA. CMV-specific HLA-C-restricted TCR beta clonotypes dominated the ex vivo response.

Concerning this clonotype itself: Its specificity is unknown.

TCRdb recomputed calls from the reads with MiXCR, one row per CDR3 protein. The table has roughly 920,000 distinct CDR3 sequences, around 32% seen once. The sequencing here drew on cultured CD8+ T cells from PBMCs, taken from culture after CMV antigen stimulation. The TCR originated in a human donor in good health (CMV status not recorded). Some clones in this sample may be carry-over from other donors' samples. The chain has TRBV7-9 and TRBJ2-5; D is perhaps TRBD1 (5 bases). CDR3 bases: TGTGCCAGCAGCTTGGGGCAGACCCAGTACTTC. This translates into CASSLGQTQYF.